Below, 8 T cell receptor beta chains from the same sample are listed, as sequenced in a study of cytomegalovirus exposure and HLA in healthy donors. The PCR employed 60 Vbeta primers together with 13 Jbeta primers. Assay: immunoSEQ multiplex PCR; the TCRdb copy retains only in-frame clones and omits some. The table lists under 95,000 clones, about three quarters of them singletons. The sequenced material came from PBMCs. The origin of the receptors is a boy between 10 and 17 years old in good health and CMV-seronegative.

The CDR3 coding sequence is TGTGCCAGCAGCTTGGGACAGGGGGAGACCCAGTACTTC. It is translated as CASSLGQGETQYF. The chain has TRBV5-4 and TRBJ2-5; 8 bases map to TRBD1. V shed 0 bases and J 5 bases; nucleotides not matched to a gene: 0. The CDR3 has 13 residues. Looked up from germline, CDR1 is SGHNT and CDR2 is YYREEE (reference sequence).

V and J are TRBV19 and TRBJ2-7, with 9 nucleotides matching TRBD1. The CDR3 runs to 14 residues. Germline values: CDR1 LNHDA, CDR2 SQIVND (reference sequence). The junction had 5 bases not matched to a gene; V was cut back by 5 bases and J by 3 bases. The CDR3 DNA sequence: TGTGCCAGTAGTGCGACAGGGGGGATCTACGAGCAGTACTTC. This encodes CASSATGGIYEQYF.

The rearrangement uses TRBV2 and TRBJ1-1, with D perhaps TRBD1 (5 bases). This CDR3 contains 11 residues. V was trimmed by 8 bases and J by 4 bases, leaving 8 bases between them. Germline V CDR1 and CDR2: SNHLY, FYNNEI. CDR3 DNA sequence: TGTGCCAGCGCCCAGGGCACTGAAGCTTTCTTT. Residues: CASAQGTEAFF.

The table lists this clone with a count of one. The rearrangement uses TRBV18 and TRBJ1-6; 9 nucleotides line up with TRBD1. The length of the CDR3 is 16 residues. Losses at the gene ends were 1 base for V and 6 bases for J; bases not matched to a gene: 4. CDR1 and CDR2 from the germline V gene are KGHSH and LQKENI. The CDR3 loop reads CASSPLGQGTNSPLHF. The CDR3, as DNA: TGTGCCAGCTCACCACTGGGACAGGGAACTAATTCACCCCTCCACTTT.

In its sample, this clone was seen once. The rearrangement uses TRBV7-9 and TRBJ1-5; D is unclear. With 3 bases removed from V and 6 bases from J, the gap between germline ends came to 9 bases. The CDR3 has 13 amino acids. Germline CDR1 and CDR2: SEHNR and FQNEAQ (reference sequence). The CDR3 DNA reads TGTGCCAGCAGCTTGGCTCCAGGTCAGCCCCAGCATTTT. Amino acid sequence: CASSLAPGQPQHF.

The chain recombines TRBV14 with TRBJ2-1; D call uncertain. CDR3 size: 13 residues. Looked up from germline, CDR1 is SGHDN and CDR2 is FVKESK. The V gene lost 5 bases and the J gene lost 8 bases, with 13 bases spanning the gap. The CDR3 loop is CASSIPTLDEQFF. The DNA of the CDR3 is TGTGCCAGCAGCATCCCTACCTTGGATGAGCAGTTCTTC.

CDR3 DNA: TGTGCCAGCAGCCCCCGGGGAGGGCCTACAGATACGCAGTATTTT. It translates to CASSPRGGPTDTQYF. The chain links TRBV9 to TRBJ2-3, with 7 bases identical to TRBD2. V trimming: 4 bases; J trimming: 3 bases; junction bases outside the gene matches: 8. The CDR3 totals 15 residues. Germline values: CDR1 SGDLS, CDR2 YYNGEE.

In this sample, this clone turned up a few times. The chain has TRBV5-6 and TRBJ1-1; D is unresolved. The germline V and J ends were trimmed by 2 bases and 1 base, with 9 bases remaining between them. This CDR3 contains 14 residues. From germline, CDR1 is SGHDT and CDR2 YYEEEE. In nucleotides, the CDR3 is TGTGCCAGCAGCTTTGAAGGGAGGAACACTGAAGCTTTCTTT. Translating it yields CASSFEGRNTEAFF.